Listed here are 28 T cell receptor beta chains from one sample, sequenced in a study of T cell repertoires in cytomegalovirus infection. MiXCR was run by TCRdb on the reads, yielding one entry per CDR3 protein. Here the sample spans about 100,000 distinct CDR3 sequences, more than 20% being singletons. Sequenced: CD8+ T cells from PBMCs. These receptor sequences come from a human donor in good health (CMV status not recorded). Some clones in this sample may be carry-over from other donors' samples.

This clonotype was found many times. The DNA for the CDR3 is TGTGCCAGCAGCTTAGAGCAGCCCGAGCAGTACTTC. This encodes CASSLEQPEQYF. V and J are TRBV7-2 and TRBJ2-7; D is undetermined. The V gene lost 1 base and the J gene lost 6 bases, with 7 bases spanning the gap. Per the germline V gene, CDR1 is SGHTA and CDR2 is FQGNSA. The CDR3 totals 12 residues.

The V and J genes are TRBV7-9 and TRBJ2-5; 7 bases fit TRBD1. Germline assignment: CDR1 SEHNR and CDR2 FQNEAQ (reference sequence). The J segment lost 1 base and the V segment lost 4 bases, leaving 9 bases of the junction unmatched. The CDR3 is 16 amino acids. The CDR3 DNA sequence: TGTGCCAGCAGCTCCTTTGGACAGGCTTCCCAAGAGACCCAGTACTTC. Amino acid sequence: CASSSFGQASQETQYF.

This clonotype has more than one count but fewer than ten. The CDR3 reads CASSLGELETQYF. CDR3 coding DNA: TGTGCCAGCAGCTTAGGGGAATTGGAGACCCAGTACTTC. This chain joins TRBV7-7 and TRBJ2-5; no clear D. The germline V and J ends were trimmed by 1 base and 5 bases, with 8 bases remaining between them. CDR1 and CDR2 from the germline V gene are SSHAT and FNYEAQ (reference sequence). The CDR3 length is 13 residues.

There are many counts of this clonotype. The chain carries TRBV27 and TRBJ2-1; 7 positions agree with TRBD2. The CDR3 length is 14 residues. Trimming took 5 bases from V and 0 from J; bases not matched to a gene: 1. Germline values: CDR1 MNHEY, CDR2 SMNVEV (reference sequence). CDR3 DNA: TGTGCCAGCAGTCTAGCGGCCTCCTACAATGAGCAGTTCTTC. Protein: CASSLAASYNEQFF.

The sample holds a few counts of this clonotype. This chain links TRBV11-2 with TRBJ2-7; unclear D gene. The CDR3 is 11 residues long. Germline CDR1 reads SGHAT; CDR2 reads FQNNGV. V shed 8 bases and J shed 3 bases, with 8 bases lying between them. The CDR3 coding sequence is TGTGCCAGCGGGCTTAACTACGAGCAGTACTTC. As protein: CASGLNYEQYF.

The table lists this clonotype with many counts. V and J are TRBV7-9 and TRBJ1-1; weak D call: TRBD1 (6 bases). Trimming left V 6 bases short and J 1 base short, with 12 bases between. Per germline, CDR1 SEHNR and CDR2 FQNEAQ (reference sequence). The CDR3 has 14 amino acids. CDR3 sequence (DNA): TGTGCCAGCAGACCAACAGGGCCGAACACTGAAGCTTTCTTT. This gives the protein CASRPTGPNTEAFF.

The chain combines TRBV7-9 with TRBJ2-5, with 7 bases matching TRBD1. Germline CDR1 SEHNR, CDR2 FQNEAQ (reference sequence). CDR3 length: 15 amino acids. The V segment lost 1 base and the J segment 4 bases; nucleotides outside the gene matches: 6. The CDR3 protein is CASSLVETGLETQYF. CDR3 sequence (DNA): TGTGCCAGCAGCTTAGTGGAGACAGGGCTAGAGACCCAGTACTTC.

This clonotype was seen a few times. The chain has TRBV7-9 and TRBJ2-5; D is possibly TRBD1 (5 bases). Trimming removed 1 base at V and 2 bases at J, with 8 bases between. Germline assignment: CDR1 SEHNR and CDR2 FQNEAQ (reference sequence). The CDR3 runs 14 residues. Here the CDR3 DNA reads TGTGCCAGCAGCTTAGAGACAGCGCAAGAGACCCAGTACTTC. Amino acids: CASSLETAQETQYF.

Written as DNA, the CDR3 is TGTGCCAGCAGCTTAATGGGGGGTAGCGAGCAGTACTTC. The encoded protein is CASSLMGGSEQYF. This sequence joins TRBV7-3 and TRBJ2-7; the D gene is possibly TRBD2 (6 bases). The CDR3 spans 13 residues. From germline, CDR1 is SGHTA and CDR2 FQGTGA. V was cut by 1 base and J by 6 bases, with 10 bases left in between.

This clonotype occurred many times. This chain joins TRBV7-8 and TRBJ2-1; 9 bases match TRBD2. CDR3 length: 15 amino acids. J gave up 4 bases and V 0 bases, and 1 base lay outside the gene matches. The germline V gene encodes CDR1 SGHVS and CDR2 FQNEAQ. CDR3 DNA: TGTGCCAGCAGCTTAGCCCTAGCGGGGTACAATGAGCAGTTCTTC. Its protein product is CASSLALAGYNEQFF. Based on the CDR3 plus reference TRBV7-8 and TRBJ2-1, the full variable domain is GAGVSQSPRYKVAKRGQDVALRCDPISGHVSLFWYQQALGQGPEFLTYFQNEAQLDKSGLPSDRFFAERPEGSVSTLKIQRTQQEDSAVYLCASSLALAGYNEQFFGPGTRLTVL.

This clonotype was found many times. The J gene is TRBJ2-5, the V gene TRBV19; D is possibly TRBD1 (6 bases). There are 14 residues in the CDR3. Germline assignment: CDR1 LNHDA and CDR2 SQIVND (reference sequence). V was pared by 5 bases and J by 4 bases, with 14 bases between. CDR3 bases: TGTGCCAGTAGTGCCTCGGGACACGGAGAGACCCAGTACTTC. It encodes CASSASGHGETQYF.

The table lists this clonotype with a few counts. This sequence joins TRBV6-1 and TRBJ2-1, with 8 bases matching TRBD1. This CDR3 is built from 16 residues. CDR1 is MNHNS, CDR2 SASEGT, per germline. J gave up 5 bases and V 5 bases, and 11 bases lay outside the gene matches. DNA for the CDR3: TGTGCCAGCAGTAAGACGGACAGGGTATACGACAATGAGCAGTTCTTC. Protein product: CASSKTDRVYDNEQFF.

This clonotype was seen more than once but under ten times. The V gene is TRBV19, the J gene TRBJ1-1; D is unclear. This CDR3 region has 13 residues. V was clipped by 3 bases and J by 6 bases, with 11 bases between them. Germline V gene lookup returns CDR1 LNHDA and CDR2 SQIVND (reference sequence). CDR3 amino acids: CASSMRSASEAFF. The DNA of the CDR3 is TGTGCCAGTAGTATGCGCTCAGCCTCTGAAGCTTTCTTT.

The V and J genes are TRBV9 and TRBJ1-6, with 9 bases that match TRBD1. V trimming: 3 bases; J trimming: 7 bases; junction bases outside the gene matches: 8. The CDR3 consists of 16 residues. CDR1 is SGDLS, CDR2 YYNGEE, per germline. The CDR3 region has the DNA TGTGCCAGCAGCGCACCGGGACAGGGTAAAAATTCACCCCTCCACTTT. As protein: CASSAPGQGKNSPLHF.

The genes are TRBV25-1 and TRBJ2-7; 9 nucleotides agree with TRBD1. V dropped 6 bases and J dropped 5; count of bases not matched to a gene: 5. This CDR3 is built from 13 residues. Per germline, CDR1 MGHDK and CDR2 SYGVNS. DNA for the CDR3: TGTGCCAGCAGCGGGACAGGGAGCCACGAGCAGTACTTC. This gives the protein CASSGTGSHEQYF.

This chain links TRBV6-2 or TRBV6-3 with TRBJ1-1, with D tentatively TRBD1 (5 bases). Trimming removed 0 bases from V and 6 bases from J, with 20 bases in between. The CDR3 covers 17 residues. The germline V gene encodes CDR1 MNHEY and CDR2 SVGEGT. CDR3 nucleotides: TGTGCCAGCAGTTACTCCGACCAAGAGGGGAGCGACTCTGAAGCTTTCTTT. This translates into CASSYSDQEGSDSEAFF.

This clonotype has just a few counts. The CDR3 DNA follows: TGTGCCAGCAGTTCCTCGCCCCTCACAGCGGGCACTGAAGCTTTCTTT. It yields the protein CASSSSPLTAGTEAFF. The chain joins TRBV6-2 or TRBV6-3 to TRBJ1-1; no firm D call. This CDR3 comprises 16 residues. The ends were cut back, 4 bases at V and 4 bases at J, with 19 bases in the middle. In germline, CDR1 is MNHEY, CDR2 SVGEGT.

This clonotype was observed many times. The CDR3 bases are TGTGCCAGCAGCCAAGATAGGGGCGGAGATACGCAGTATTTT. Translating it yields CASSQDRGGDTQYF. The rearrangement uses TRBV14 and TRBJ2-3, with a weak D call TRBD1 (5 bases). V lost 0 bases, J lost 5 bases, and 9 bases lay in between. There are 14 residues in the CDR3. In germline, CDR1 is SGHDN, CDR2 FVKESK.

The chain combines TRBV4-1 with TRBJ1-2, with D hard to call. The CDR3 has 16 residues. The V gene's germline CDR1 is MGHRA and CDR2 YSYEKL. V dropped 0 bases and J dropped 4 bases, with 15 bases sitting between them. For the CDR3, the DNA is TGCGCCAGCAGCCAAGAGAGTCCACCTACAGTCTATGGCTACACCTTC. Amino acid sequence: CASSQESPPTVYGYTF.

This clonotype occurred a few times. The chain has TRBV6-2 or TRBV6-3 and TRBJ1-2, with 8 bases that match TRBD1. Germline CDR1 MNHEY, CDR2 SVGEGT. V gave up 2 bases and J gave up 3 bases; unmatched junction bases: 5. The CDR3 loop spans 15 amino acids. The CDR3 spells CASSYGDRIYYGYTF. DNA for the CDR3: TGTGCCAGCAGTTACGGGGACAGGATTTACTATGGCTACACCTTC.

The J gene is TRBJ2-7, the V gene TRBV29-1, with TRBD1 matching over 7 bases. The CDR3 is 14 residues long. The V and J ends lost 5 bases and 0 bases, in that order; junction bases with no gene match: 7. Germline V CDR1 and CDR2: SQVTM, ANQGSEA. The CDR3 DNA is TGCAGCGTTTCCGACAGGGATTTCTCCTACGAGCAGTACTTC. Residues: CSVSDRDFSYEQYF.

In this sample, this clonotype turned up many times. The chain joins TRBV28 to TRBJ2-5, with D tentatively TRBD1 (5 bases). The CDR3 has 12 residues. Germline assignment: CDR1 MDHEN and CDR2 SYDVKM. V was cut by 10 bases and J by 3 bases, with 12 bases left in between. The CDR3 DNA reads as TGTGCCATAATGGACACCAAAGAGACCCAGTACTTC. Amino acids: CAIMDTKETQYF. Full variable domain (missing parts from reference TRBV28 and TRBJ2-5): DVKVTQSSRYLVKRTGEKVFLECVQDMDHENMFWYRQDPGLGLRLIYFSYDVKMKEKGDIPEGYSVSREKKERFSLILESASTNQTSMYLCAIMDTKETQYFGPGTRLLVL.

The rearrangement links TRBV7-2 to TRBJ1-1; no firm D call. The V end was cut by 1 base, the J end by 7 bases, with 13 bases between. The CDR3 length is 14 residues. The germline V gene encodes CDR1 SGHTA and CDR2 FQGNSA. In DNA form, the CDR3 reads TGTGCCAGCAGCTTAGGTCGACGGGTTGATGAAGCTTTCTTT. Protein sequence: CASSLGRRVDEAFF.

The chain has TRBV7-9 and TRBJ1-2, with a possible D match to TRBD1 (6 bases). There are 14 residues in the CDR3. From germline, CDR1 is SEHNR and CDR2 FQNEAQ (reference sequence). V gave up 5 bases and J gave up 2 bases, with 12 bases separating them. The CDR3 protein is CASSADSSNYGYTF. The CDR3 DNA sequence: TGTGCCAGCAGCGCGGACAGCTCGAACTATGGCTACACCTTC.

This clonotype was seen a handful of times. J is TRBJ1-1 and V is TRBV4-1; D call uncertain. Germline CDR1 is MGHRA and CDR2 is YSYEKL. The CDR3 spans 12 residues. The V end was cut by 0 bases, the J end by 6 bases, with 5 bases between. The CDR3 loop reads CASSQEFSEAFF. The CDR3 region has the DNA TGCGCCAGCAGCCAAGAGTTTTCTGAAGCTTTCTTT.

This clonotype was recorded many times. The rearrangement joins TRBV24-1 to TRBJ2-3, with TRBD2 matching over 9 bases. The junction had 10 bases not matched to a gene; V was cut back by 4 bases and J by 6 bases. Germline CDR1 reads KGHDR; CDR2 reads SFDVKD. The CDR3 extends over 16 amino acids. CDR3 sequence (DNA): TGTGCCACCAGTGACCGGCCGGGACTAGCACTCGATACGCAGTATTTT. Translation gives CATSDRPGLALDTQYF.

This clonotype was counted ten times or more. For the CDR3, the DNA is TGTGCCAGCACCCCACAGGGGGCAACTAGACGTTCACCCCTCCACTTT. The encoded protein is CASTPQGATRRSPLHF. The chain recombines TRBV6-1 with TRBJ1-6, with TRBD1 matching 9 bases. The CDR3 is 16 amino acids. Unmatched junction bases numbered 13, after V lost 7 bases and J lost 9 bases. The germline V gene has CDR1 MNHNS and CDR2 SASEGT.

This clonotype was seen many times. V gene TRBV7-6 combines with J gene TRBJ2-2; no reliable D call. The CDR3 loop spans 15 amino acids. CDR1 is SGHVS and CDR2 is FNYEAQ in the germline V gene. V lost 0 bases and J lost 6, with 11 bases in between. The CDR3 DNA sequence: TGTGCCAGCAGCTTAGCGGGTGGTGAATCCGGGGAGCTGTTTTTT. Protein sequence: CASSLAGGESGELFF.